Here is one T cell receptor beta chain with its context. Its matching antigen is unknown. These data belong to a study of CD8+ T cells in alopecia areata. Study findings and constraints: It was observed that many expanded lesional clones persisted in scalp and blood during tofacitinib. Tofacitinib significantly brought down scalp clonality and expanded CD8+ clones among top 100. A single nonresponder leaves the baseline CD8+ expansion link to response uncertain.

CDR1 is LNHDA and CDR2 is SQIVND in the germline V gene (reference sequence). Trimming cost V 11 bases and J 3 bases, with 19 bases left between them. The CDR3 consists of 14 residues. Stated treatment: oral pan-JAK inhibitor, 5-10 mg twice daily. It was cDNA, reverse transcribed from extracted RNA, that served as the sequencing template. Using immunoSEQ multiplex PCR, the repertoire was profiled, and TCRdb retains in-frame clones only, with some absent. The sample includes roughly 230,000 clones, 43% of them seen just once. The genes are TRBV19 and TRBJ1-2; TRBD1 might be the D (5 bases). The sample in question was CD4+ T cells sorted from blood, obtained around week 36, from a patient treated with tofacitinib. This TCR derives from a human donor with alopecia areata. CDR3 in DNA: TGTGCCGATTTCGGGACCCGAAAGGACTATGGCTACACCTTC. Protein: CADFGTRKDYGYTF.